This TCR beta chain was sequenced for a study of PD-L1 blockade in urothelial cancer. At the level of the study: Analyses were performed on blood at 3 weeks after treatment start (the second dose) and at 6 weeks. Blood-derived samples held a median about 130,000 T cells. General study findings and limits: A below-median TCR clonality in blood before treatment predicted better survival.

This CDR3 comprises 13 residues. V dropped 5 bases and J dropped 1 base, with 5 bases sitting between them. The V gene's germline CDR1 is SGHAT and CDR2 FQDESV (reference sequence). Spike-ins of synthetic TCR analog templates went into each PCR. The data were produced by immunoSEQ multiplex PCR, yet TCRdb's version contains in-frame clones alone and is incomplete. The data show roughly 84,000 clones, around 80% seen once. Details on this clone: Antigen specificity is unknown.

V is TRBV11-1 and J is TRBJ1-4; D is perhaps TRBD1 (5 bases). The source material was PBMCs, sampled around atezolizumab (anti-PD-L1) treatment. The TCR sequence derives from a man between 70 and 80 years old with urothelial cancer. The CDR3 loop is CASSRGTNEKLFF. CDR3 nucleotides: TGTGCCAGCAGCAGGGGAACTAATGAAAAACTGTTTTTT.